This T cell receptor (beta chain) was profiled in a study of T-cell memory formation after mild COVID-19. This clonotype was seen a few times. CDR1 DFQATT and CDR2 SNEGSKA come from the germline V gene (reference sequence). J was trimmed by 0 bases and V by 3 bases; bases with no gene match: 10. CDR3 length: 17 amino acids. Via MiXCR, TCRdb re-called the 5' RACE reads, giving one row per CDR3 protein. Altogether roughly 450,000 distinct CDR3 sequences are present, 18% being singletons, with the ten largest covering about 12%. The source material was PBMCs or a T cell subset sorted from them (not recorded which). The genes are TRBV20-1 and TRBJ2-3; 9 nucleotides align to TRBD2. The origin of this receptor is an adult woman who had mild COVID-19 (a few samples of this study predate the infection). Cell type and time point are not known. The CDR3 sequence is CSARSAGGHYSTDTQYF. The CDR3 DNA sequence: TGCAGTGCTAGGTCAGCGGGAGGCCACTATAGCACAGATACGCAGTATTTT.